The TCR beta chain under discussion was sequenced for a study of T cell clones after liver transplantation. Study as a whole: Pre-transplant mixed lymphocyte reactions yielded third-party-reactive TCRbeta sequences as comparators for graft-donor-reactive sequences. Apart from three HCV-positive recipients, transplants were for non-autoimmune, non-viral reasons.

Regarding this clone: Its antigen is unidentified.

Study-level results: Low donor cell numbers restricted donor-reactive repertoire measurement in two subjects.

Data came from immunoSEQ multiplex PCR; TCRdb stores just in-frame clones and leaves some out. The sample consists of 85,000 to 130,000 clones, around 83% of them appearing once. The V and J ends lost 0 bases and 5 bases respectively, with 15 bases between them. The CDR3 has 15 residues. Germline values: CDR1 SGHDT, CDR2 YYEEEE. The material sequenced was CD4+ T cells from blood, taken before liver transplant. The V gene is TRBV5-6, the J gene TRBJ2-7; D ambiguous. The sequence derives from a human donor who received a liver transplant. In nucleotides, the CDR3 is TGTGCCAGCAGCTTGGAAGGGTCCAGGATCGACGAGCAGTACTTC. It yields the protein CASSLEGSRIDEQYF.